This T cell receptor beta chain was sequenced for a study of T cells after yellow fever vaccination. Each CDR3 protein is one row after TCRdb ran MiXCR on the 5' RACE reads. The sample holds under 550,000 distinct CDR3 sequences; 20% to 25% are singletons and the top ten take about 17%. Trimming pared 2 bases from V and 7 bases from J, leaving 15 bases between. The CDR3 totals 15 residues. The chain couples TRBV12-3 or TRBV12-4 to TRBJ1-5, with a weak D call TRBD1 (6 bases). The input for sequencing was PBMCs, taken about 21 days after the first yellow fever vaccination. The clonotype comes from a man younger than 30 who received the YFV17D yellow fever vaccine. Here the CDR3 DNA reads TGTGCCAGCAGTTTACAGGGGACTCTCCGCCAGCCCCAGCATTTT. This sequence encodes CASSLQGTLRQPQHF.